These T cell receptor beta chains were read from a single sample in a study of blood T cell repertoires in COVID-19. Profiling relied on immunoSEQ multiplex PCR, and the TCRdb table lists in-frame clones only, not all of them. Among 200,000 to 250,000 clones listed, roughly 89% were seen once. The sample was peripheral blood. Every receptor here comes from a young man who had recovered from COVID-19. Both conserved end residues are part of each CDR3. The D gene is left open where the match is weak. Clone size is given for some rows only: seen once, a few or many times, or a class if the clone is expanded.

D	J	V	size	CDR3	DNA
TRBD1	TRBJ1-5	TRBV15	NA	CATSSGTGGLYSNQPQHF	TGTGCCACCAGCAGCGGGACAGGCGGACTCTATAGCAATCAGCCCCAGCATTTT
NA	TRBJ2-4	TRBV21-1	NA	CASSKDSKNIQYF	TGTGCCAGCAGCAAAGACAGCAAAAACATTCAGTACTTC
NA	TRBJ2-1	TRBV5-4	NA	CASSLLTSTSYNEQFF	TGTGCCAGCAGCTTGCTTACTAGTACCTCCTACAATGAGCAGTTCTTC
TRBD1	TRBJ2-3	TRBV2	NA	CASSEPPGQGPDTQYF	TGTGCCAGCAGTGAGCCCCCGGGACAGGGCCCAGATACGCAGTATTTT
NA	TRBJ2-4	TRBV5-4	NA	CASSLSGGGGIGKNIQYF	TGTGCCAGCAGCTTGTCGGGAGGGGGCGGGATTGGGAAAAACATTCAGTACTTC
NA	TRBJ1-4	TRBV11-2	NA	CASSLVREKLFF	TGTGCCAGCAGCTTAGTGAGGGAAAAACTGTTTTTT
NA	TRBJ2-3	TRBV5-4	once	CASSSTVSPLTDTQYF	TGTGCCAGCAGCTCGACAGTTTCACCTCTCACAGATACGCAGTATTTT
TRBD2	TRBJ2-1	TRBV29-1	NA	CSVETSGRDEQFF	TGCAGCGTTGAGACTAGCGGGAGGGATGAGCAGTTCTTC
TRBD1	TRBJ2-7	TRBV7-9	NA	CASSPRQGKGYEQYF	TGTGCCAGCAGCCCCCGACAGGGGAAGGGCTACGAGCAGTACTTC
TRBD2	TRBJ2-3	TRBV5-6	once	CASSQGLAVLPDTQYF	TGTGCCAGCAGCCAGGGACTAGCGGTGCTTCCAGATACGCAGTATTTT
NA	TRBJ1-2	TRBV6-1	NA	CASGTENYGYTF	TGTGCCAGCGGAACGGAGAACTATGGCTACACCTTC
NA	TRBJ2-7	TRBV5-1	NA	CASSLARDYEQYF	TGCGCCAGCAGCTTAGCCCGGGACTACGAGCAGTACTTC
TRBD2	TRBJ2-3	TRBV5-1	NA	CASSFGLAGITDTQYF	TGCGCCAGCAGCTTTGGACTAGCGGGGATCACAGATACGCAGTATTTT
NA	TRBJ1-2	TRBV6-5	NA	CASSYLDSDNYGYTF	TGTGCCAGCAGTTACTTGGACAGCGACAACTATGGCTACACCTTC